A selection of T cell receptor beta chains follows, all from one sample in a study of response to subunit inactivated influenza vaccine. A single record per CDR3 protein comes from TCRdb applying MiXCR to the RT-PCR reads. The profile shows 550,000 to 800,000 distinct CDR3 sequences, about 15% of them singletons. The sample in question was PBMCs from blood, obtained less than 15 days before vaccination. These receptors all come from a man aged 45 to 65 who received an inactivated influenza vaccine. Each CDR3 is given with its conserved first and last residue. The order of the fields is V gene, clone size, J gene, D gene, CDR3 protein, CDR3 DNA. The D gene is left open where the match is weak. Rows may omit the clone size; those that give it use once, few, many or a size class.

>TRBV11-1|few|TRBJ2-1|TRBD1
CASSLAVINRGRVDEQFF
TGTGCCAGCAGCTTAGCGGTTATCAACAGGGGGCGGGTTGATGAGCAGTTCTTC
>TRBV7-9|-|TRBJ2-1|TRBD1
CASRPRDRPNEQFF
TGTGCCAGCAGACCACGGGACAGACCCAATGAGCAGTTCTTC
>TRBV2|few|TRBJ2-2|TRBD2
CASTLAGTGELFF
TGTGCCAGCACACTAGCGGGAACCGGGGAGCTGTTTTTT
>TRBV20-1|-|TRBJ2-3|TRBD1
CSAPRQGGSTDTQYF
TGCAGTGCTCCCCGACAGGGGGGATCCACAGATACGCAGTATTTT
>TRBV29-1|few|TRBJ1-4|TRBD1
CSVEEDRGRPTNEKLFF
TGCAGCGTTGAAGAGGACAGGGGGCGTCCAACTAATGAAAAACTGTTTTTT
>TRBV29-1|many|TRBJ1-2|-
CSVEEARGPNYGYTF
TGCAGCGTTGAAGAAGCCAGGGGACCCAACTATGGCTACACCTTC
>TRBV5-1|many|TRBJ2-1|-
CASSLDIGVRKQFF
TGCGCCAGCAGCTTGGATATCGGGGTTCGTAAGCAGTTCTTC
>TRBV29-1|-|TRBJ2-1|TRBD2
CSVVGGDSYNEQFF
TGCAGCGTTGTTGGGGGGGATTCCTACAATGAGCAGTTCTTC
>TRBV28|-|TRBJ2-1|TRBD1
CASRLGQGGNEQFF
TGTGCCAGCAGATTGGGACAGGGAGGCAATGAGCAGTTCTTC
>TRBV15|-|TRBJ2-5|TRBD2
CATSREETSANQETQYF
TGTGCCACCAGCAGAGAGGAGACTAGCGCAAACCAAGAGACCCAGTACTTC
>TRBV28|-|TRBJ2-7|TRBD2
CASRTGGVNSYEQYF
TGTGCCAGCAGGACGGGGGGGGTCAACTCCTACGAGCAGTACTTC
>TRBV7-9|-|TRBJ2-3|TRBD2
CASSTGTSKDTDTQYF
TGTGCCAGCAGCACTGGGACTAGTAAGGACACAGATACGCAGTATTTT
>TRBV29-1|few|TRBJ1-1|TRBD1
CSGGQGPIEAFF
TGCAGCGGGGGACAGGGCCCCATTGAAGCTTTCTTT
>TRBV12-3/TRBV12-4|once|TRBJ2-5|-
CASSLGSGSETQYF
TGTGCCAGCAGTTTAGGTTCAGGGAGTGAGACCCAGTACTTC
>TRBV28|-|TRBJ2-7|TRBD1
CASRPGTGSIYEQYF
TGTGCCAGCAGGCCCGGGACAGGGTCGATCTACGAGCAGTACTTC
>TRBV5-1|-|TRBJ2-1|-
CASTLGARNEQFF
TGCGCCAGCACCTTGGGGGCTAGAAATGAGCAGTTCTTC
>TRBV12-3/TRBV12-4|once|TRBJ2-7|-
CASSGTENEQYF
TGTGCCAGCAGTGGGACCGAGAACGAGCAGTACTTC
>TRBV15|-|TRBJ2-5|-
CATSRGSGSGQETQYF
TGTGCCACCAGCAGAGGATCCGGGAGTGGACAAGAGACCCAGTACTTC
>TRBV18|-|TRBJ2-1|TRBD2
CASSQTGSGAKNEQFF
TGTGCCAGCTCACAAACCGGAAGCGGGGCGAAGAATGAGCAGTTCTTC
>TRBV6-1|-|TRBJ1-5|TRBD1
CASGKTRQGGQPQHF
TGTGCCAGCGGAAAGACTCGACAGGGGGGACAGCCCCAGCATTTT
>TRBV3-1|-|TRBJ2-7|-
CASSMNHEQYF
TGTGCCAGCTCTATGAATCACGAGCAGTACTTC
>TRBV10-3|-|TRBJ2-7|-
CAISEGQLSSYEQYF
TGTGCCATCAGTGAGGGACAGCTAAGCTCCTACGAGCAGTACTTC
>TRBV11-3|-|TRBJ2-1|-
CASSLDGGTEQFF
TGTGCCAGCAGCTTAGATGGGGGAACTGAGCAGTTCTTC
>TRBV6-2/TRBV6-3|-|TRBJ2-2|TRBD2
CASSWTSSGELFF
TGTGCCAGCAGCTGGACTAGCTCCGGGGAGCTGTTTTTT
>TRBV29-1|few|TRBJ2-7|-
CSYHGGHEQYF
TGCAGCTATCACGGGGGCCACGAGCAGTACTTC
>TRBV7-8|few|TRBJ2-5|-
CASSGWDRRWETQYF
TGTGCCAGCAGCGGATGGGACCGGCGGTGGGAGACCCAGTACTTC